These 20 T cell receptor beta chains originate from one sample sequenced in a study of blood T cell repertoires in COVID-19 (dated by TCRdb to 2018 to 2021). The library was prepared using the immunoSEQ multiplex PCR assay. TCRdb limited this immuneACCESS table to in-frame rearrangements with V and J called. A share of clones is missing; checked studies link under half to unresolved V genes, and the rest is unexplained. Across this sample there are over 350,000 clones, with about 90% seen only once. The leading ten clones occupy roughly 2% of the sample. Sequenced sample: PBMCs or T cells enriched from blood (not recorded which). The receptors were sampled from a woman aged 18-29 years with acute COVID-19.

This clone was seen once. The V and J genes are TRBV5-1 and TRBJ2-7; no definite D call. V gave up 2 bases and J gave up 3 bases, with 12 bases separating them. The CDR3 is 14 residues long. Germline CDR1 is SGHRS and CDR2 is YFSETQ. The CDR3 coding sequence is TGCGCCAGCAGCTTAGGTGAAACTATCTACGAGCAGTACTTC. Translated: CASSLGETIYEQYF.

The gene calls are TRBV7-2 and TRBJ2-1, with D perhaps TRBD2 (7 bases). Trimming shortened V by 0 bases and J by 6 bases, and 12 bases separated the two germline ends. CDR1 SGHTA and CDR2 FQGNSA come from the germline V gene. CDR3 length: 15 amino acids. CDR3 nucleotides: TGTGCCAGCAGCTTAGCGGGGGGGCTTTCCAATGAGCAGTTCTTC. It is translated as CASSLAGGLSNEQFF.

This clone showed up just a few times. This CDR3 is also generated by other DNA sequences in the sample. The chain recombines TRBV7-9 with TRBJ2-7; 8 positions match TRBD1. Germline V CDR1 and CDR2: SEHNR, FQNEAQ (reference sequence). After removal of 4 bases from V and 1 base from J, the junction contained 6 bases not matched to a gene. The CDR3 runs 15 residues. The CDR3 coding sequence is TGTGCCAGCAGCTCCGGGACAGGAGTTTCCTACGAGCAGTACTTC. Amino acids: CASSSGTGVSYEQYF. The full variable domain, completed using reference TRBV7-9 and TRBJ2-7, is DTGVSQNPRHKITKRGQNVTFRCDPISEHNRLYWYRQTLGQGPEFLTYFQNEAQLEKSRLLSDRFSAERPKGSFSTLEIQRTEQGDSAMYLCASSSGTGVSYEQYFGPGTRLTVT.

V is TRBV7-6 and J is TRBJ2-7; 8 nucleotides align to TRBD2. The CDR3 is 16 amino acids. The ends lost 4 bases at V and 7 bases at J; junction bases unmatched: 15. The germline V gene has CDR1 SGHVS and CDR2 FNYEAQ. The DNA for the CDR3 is TGTGCCAGCAGCTCTAAGGTGCGGGGGGCGCGTTTGGAGCAGTACTTC. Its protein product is CASSSKVRGARLEQYF.

The CDR3 nucleotides read TGTGCCAGCACCGCCGGACAGGGAGGCACTGAAGCTTTCTTT. Its translation: CASTAGQGGTEAFF. V is TRBV6-5 and J is TRBJ1-1, with 8 bases identical to TRBD1. Per the germline V gene, CDR1 is MNHEY and CDR2 is SVGAGI. V gave up 7 bases and J gave up 4 bases; unmatched junction bases: 8. The CDR3 consists of 14 residues.

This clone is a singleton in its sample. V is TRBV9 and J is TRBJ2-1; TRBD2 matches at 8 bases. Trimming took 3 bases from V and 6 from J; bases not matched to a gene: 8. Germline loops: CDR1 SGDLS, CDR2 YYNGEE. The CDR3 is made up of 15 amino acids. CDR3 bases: TGTGCCAGCAGCGGGGGACTAGGTACTAGCAATGAGCAGTTCTTC. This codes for CASSGGLGTSNEQFF.

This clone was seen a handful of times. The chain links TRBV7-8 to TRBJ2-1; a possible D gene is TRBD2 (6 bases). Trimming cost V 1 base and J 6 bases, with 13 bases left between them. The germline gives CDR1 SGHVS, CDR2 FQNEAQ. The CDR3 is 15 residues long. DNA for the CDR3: TGTGCCAGCAGCTTAGGCGGAGGGCCTCGCAATGAGCAGTTCTTC. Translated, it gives CASSLGGGPRNEQFF.

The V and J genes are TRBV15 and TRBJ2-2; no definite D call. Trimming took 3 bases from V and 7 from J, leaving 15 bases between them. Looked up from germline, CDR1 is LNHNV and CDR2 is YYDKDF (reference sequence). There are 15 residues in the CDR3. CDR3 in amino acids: CATSSRGHTRGELFF. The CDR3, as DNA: TGTGCCACCAGCAGTAGAGGCCATACCCGCGGGGAGCTGTTTTTT.

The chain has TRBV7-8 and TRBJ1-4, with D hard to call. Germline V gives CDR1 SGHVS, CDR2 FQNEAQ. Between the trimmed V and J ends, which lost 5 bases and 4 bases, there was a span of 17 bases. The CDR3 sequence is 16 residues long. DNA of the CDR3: TGTGCCAGCAGCCCCAAACGGGTAGGACTTAATGAAAAACTGTTTTTT. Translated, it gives CASSPKRVGLNEKLFF.

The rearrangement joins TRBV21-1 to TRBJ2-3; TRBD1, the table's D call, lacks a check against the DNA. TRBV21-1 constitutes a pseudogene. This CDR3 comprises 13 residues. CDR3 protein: CARRGQGTDTQYF. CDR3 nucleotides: TGTGCCAGGAGGGGACAGGGCACAGATACGCAGTATTTT.

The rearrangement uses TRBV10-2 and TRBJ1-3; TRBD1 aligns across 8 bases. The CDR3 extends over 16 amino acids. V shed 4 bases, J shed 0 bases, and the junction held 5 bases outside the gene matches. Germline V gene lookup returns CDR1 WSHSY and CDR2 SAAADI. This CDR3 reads CASSVGQGSSGNTIYF. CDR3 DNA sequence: TGCGCCAGCAGTGTTGGACAGGGAAGCTCTGGAAACACCATATATTTT.

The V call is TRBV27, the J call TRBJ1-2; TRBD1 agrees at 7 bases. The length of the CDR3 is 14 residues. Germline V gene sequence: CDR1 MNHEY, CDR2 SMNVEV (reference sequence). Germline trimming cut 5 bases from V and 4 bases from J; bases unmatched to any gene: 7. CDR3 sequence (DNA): TGTGCCAGCAGTCCCACAGGGGATGGCTATGGCTACACCTTC. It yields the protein CASSPTGDGYGYTF.

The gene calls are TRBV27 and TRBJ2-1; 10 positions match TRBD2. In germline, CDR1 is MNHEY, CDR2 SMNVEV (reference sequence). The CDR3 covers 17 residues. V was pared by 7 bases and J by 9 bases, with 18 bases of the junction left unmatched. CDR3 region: CASIPLSLAGVPSEQFF. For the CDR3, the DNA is TGTGCCAGCATCCCGCTAAGCCTAGCGGGAGTACCTAGTGAGCAGTTCTTC.

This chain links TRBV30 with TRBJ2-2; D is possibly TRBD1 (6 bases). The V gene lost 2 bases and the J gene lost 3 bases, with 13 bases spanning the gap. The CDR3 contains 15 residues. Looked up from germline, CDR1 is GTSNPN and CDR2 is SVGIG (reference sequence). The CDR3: CAWSYQGLDTGELFF. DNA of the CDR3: TGTGCCTGGAGTTATCAGGGGCTCGACACCGGGGAGCTGTTTTTT.

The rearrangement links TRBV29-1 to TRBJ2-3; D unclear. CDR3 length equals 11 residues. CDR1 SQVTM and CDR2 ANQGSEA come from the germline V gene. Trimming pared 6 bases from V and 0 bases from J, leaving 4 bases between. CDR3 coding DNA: TGCAGCGTGGCTAGCACAGATACGCAGTATTTT. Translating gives CSVASTDTQYF.

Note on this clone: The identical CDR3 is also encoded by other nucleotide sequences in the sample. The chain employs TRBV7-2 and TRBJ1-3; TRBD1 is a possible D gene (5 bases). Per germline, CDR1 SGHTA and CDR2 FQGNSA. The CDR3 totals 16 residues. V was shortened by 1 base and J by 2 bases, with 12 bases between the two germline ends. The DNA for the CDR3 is TGTGCCAGCAGCTTAGAGGGTCAGGGCACTGGAAACACCATATATTTT. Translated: CASSLEGQGTGNTIYF.

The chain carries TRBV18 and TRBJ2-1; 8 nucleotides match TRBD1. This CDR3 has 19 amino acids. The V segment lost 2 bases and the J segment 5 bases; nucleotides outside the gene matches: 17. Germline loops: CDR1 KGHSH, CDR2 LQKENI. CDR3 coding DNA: TGTGCCAGCTCACCATCCAGGACAGGGACCTCGCGGGACCACAATGAGCAGTTCTTC. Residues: CASSPSRTGTSRDHNEQFF.

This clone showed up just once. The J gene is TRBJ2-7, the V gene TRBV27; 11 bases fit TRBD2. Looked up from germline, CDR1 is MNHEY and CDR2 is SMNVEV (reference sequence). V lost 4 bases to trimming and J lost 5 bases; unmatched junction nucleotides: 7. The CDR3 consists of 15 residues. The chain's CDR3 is CASSYGTSGINEQYF. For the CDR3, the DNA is TGTGCCAGCAGTTACGGGACTAGCGGCATTAACGAGCAGTACTTC.

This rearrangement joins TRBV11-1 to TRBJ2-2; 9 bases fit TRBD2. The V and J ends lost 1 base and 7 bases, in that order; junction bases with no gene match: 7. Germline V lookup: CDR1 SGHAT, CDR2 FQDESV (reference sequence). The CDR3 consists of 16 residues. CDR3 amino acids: CASSLEVAGVLGELFF. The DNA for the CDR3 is TGTGCCAGCAGCTTAGAGGTAGCGGGGGTCCTCGGGGAGCTGTTTTTT.

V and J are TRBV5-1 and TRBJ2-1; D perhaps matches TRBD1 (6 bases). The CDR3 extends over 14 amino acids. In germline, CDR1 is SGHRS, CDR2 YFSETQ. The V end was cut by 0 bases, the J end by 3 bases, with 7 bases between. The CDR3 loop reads CASSLGQDYNEQFF. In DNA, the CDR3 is TGCGCCAGCAGCTTGGGACAGGACTACAATGAGCAGTTCTTC.